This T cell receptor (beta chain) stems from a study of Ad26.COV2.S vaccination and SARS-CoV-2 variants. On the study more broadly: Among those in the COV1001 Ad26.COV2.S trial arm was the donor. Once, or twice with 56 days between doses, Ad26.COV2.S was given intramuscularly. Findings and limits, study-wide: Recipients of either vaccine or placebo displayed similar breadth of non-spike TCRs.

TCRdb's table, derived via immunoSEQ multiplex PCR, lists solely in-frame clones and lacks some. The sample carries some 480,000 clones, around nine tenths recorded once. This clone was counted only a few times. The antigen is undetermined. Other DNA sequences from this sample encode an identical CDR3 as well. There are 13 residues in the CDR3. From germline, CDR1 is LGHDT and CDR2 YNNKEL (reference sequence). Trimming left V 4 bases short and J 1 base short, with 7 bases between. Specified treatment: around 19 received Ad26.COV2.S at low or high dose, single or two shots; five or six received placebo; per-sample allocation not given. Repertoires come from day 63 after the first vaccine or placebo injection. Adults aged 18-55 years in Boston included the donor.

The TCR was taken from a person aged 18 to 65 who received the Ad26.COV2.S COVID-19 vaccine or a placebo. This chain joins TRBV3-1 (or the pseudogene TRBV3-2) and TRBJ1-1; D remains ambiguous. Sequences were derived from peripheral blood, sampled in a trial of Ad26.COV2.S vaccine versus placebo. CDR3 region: CASSPTGNTEAFF. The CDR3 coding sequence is TGTGCCAGCAGCCCTACGGGGAACACTGAAGCTTTCTTT.